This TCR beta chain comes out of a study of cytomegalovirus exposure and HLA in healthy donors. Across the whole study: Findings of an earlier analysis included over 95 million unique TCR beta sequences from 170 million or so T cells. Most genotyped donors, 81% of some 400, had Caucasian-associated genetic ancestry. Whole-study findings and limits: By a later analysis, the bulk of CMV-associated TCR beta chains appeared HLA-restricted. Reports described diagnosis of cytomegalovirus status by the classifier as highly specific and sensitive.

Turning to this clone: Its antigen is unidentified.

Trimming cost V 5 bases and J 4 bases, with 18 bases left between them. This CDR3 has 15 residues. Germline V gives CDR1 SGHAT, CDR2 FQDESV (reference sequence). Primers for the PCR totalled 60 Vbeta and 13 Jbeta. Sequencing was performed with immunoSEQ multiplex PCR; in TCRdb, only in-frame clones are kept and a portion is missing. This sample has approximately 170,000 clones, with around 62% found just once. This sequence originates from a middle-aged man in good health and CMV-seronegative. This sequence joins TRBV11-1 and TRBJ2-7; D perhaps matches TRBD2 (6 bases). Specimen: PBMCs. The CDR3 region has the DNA TGTGCCAGCAGCAAAGACCAGGAGGGAATTTACGAGCAGTACTTC. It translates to CASSKDQEGIYEQYF. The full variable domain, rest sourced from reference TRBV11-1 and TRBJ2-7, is EAEVAQSPRYKITEKSQAVAFWCDPISGHATLYWYRQILGQGPELLVQFQDESVVDDSQLPKDRFSAERLKGVDSTLKIQPAELGDSAMYLCASSKDQEGIYEQYFGPGTRLTVT.